One and the same sample provided the 21 T cell receptor beta chains below, sequenced in a study of T cell responses to AZD1222 COVID-19 vaccine (dated by TCRdb to 2020 to 2023). The sample's time point label is to be understood as: sample from adult after SARS-CoV-2 infection, after symptom onset. The library came from the immunoSEQ multiplex PCR assay. TCRdb retrieved this table from immuneACCESS and kept in-frame rearrangements only. Not all clones are present; in checked studies, unresolved V genes account for under half, and no reason is known for the remainder. This sample lists around 140,000 clones; roughly 93% were detected once. Clones ranked in the top ten supply about 12% of the sample. The specimen was peripheral blood, collected after recovery from COVID-19. These TCRs come from an adult who had recovered from COVID-19.

V is TRBV6-5 and J is TRBJ2-1, with a possible D match to TRBD2 (6 bases). V gave up 6 bases and J gave up 4 bases, with 10 bases separating them. The germline CDR1 and CDR2 sequences are MNHEY and SVGAGI. The CDR3 covers 13 residues. The CDR3 loop reads CASSLGLYNEQFF. The CDR3 DNA is TGTGCCAGCAGCTTGGGACTTTACAATGAGCAGTTCTTC.

V is TRBV6-7 and J is TRBJ1-2; TRBD1 matches 7 bases. TRBV6-7 is reported as an ORF; its role is uncertain. V lost 2 bases to trimming and J lost 7 bases; unmatched junction nucleotides: 7. The CDR3 contains 14 residues. The DNA for the CDR3 is TGTGCCAGCAGTTACCCGACAGGGTTGTCTGGCTACACCTTC. This codes for CASSYPTGLSGYTF.

This sequence joins TRBV10-1 and TRBJ1-2, with a possible D match to TRBD1 (5 bases). CDR3 length: 14 residues. The germline V gene has CDR1 WNHNN and CDR2 SYGVQD (reference sequence). The V end was cut by 6 bases, the J end by 5 bases, with 16 bases between. The CDR3 DNA sequence: TGCGCCAGCAGGGACCGGAGGGACCATTATGGCTACACCTTC. Translated: CASRDRRDHYGYTF.

The CDR3 region has the DNA TGTGCCAGCAGCGCTTTGACTAACAGGGAAACCTACGAGCAGTACTTC. This encodes CASSALTNRETYEQYF. The chain is built from TRBV7-3 and TRBJ2-7, with D maybe TRBD1 (6 bases). The CDR3 is 16 residues long. Trimming left V 5 bases short and J 2 bases short, with 19 bases between. Germline V gives CDR1 SGHTA, CDR2 FQGTGA. Full variable domain (outside the CDR3, taken from reference TRBV7-3 and TRBJ2-7): GAGVSQTPSNKVTEKGKYVELRCDPISGHTALYWYRQSLGQGPEFLIYFQGTGAADDSGLPNDRFFAVRPEGSVSTLKIQRTERGDSAVYLCASSALTNRETYEQYFGPGTRLTVT.

V usage is TRBV6-5 and J usage is TRBJ2-7; 9 nucleotides line up with TRBD1. Per the germline V gene, CDR1 is MNHEY and CDR2 is SVGAGI. The CDR3 is 14 residues long. V lost 3 bases, J lost 2 bases, and 2 bases stayed unmatched. The CDR3 spells CASSYRDRAYEQYF. CDR3 sequence (DNA): TGTGCCAGCAGTTATCGGGACAGGGCCTACGAGCAGTACTTC.

The V call is TRBV6-5, the J call TRBJ2-1; TRBD2 matches at 12 bases. CDR1 is MNHEY, CDR2 SVGAGI, per germline. The CDR3 is made up of 16 amino acids. V gave up 2 bases and J gave up 5 bases; unmatched junction bases: 4. CDR3 DNA sequence: TGTGCCAGCAGTTACAATGGACTAGCGGGGCACAATGAGCAGTTCTTC. Protein product: CASSYNGLAGHNEQFF.

V and J are TRBV4-1 and TRBJ2-7; D gene uncertain. Germline V gene data show CDR1 as MGHRA and CDR2 as YSYEKL. V gave up 0 bases and J gave up 12 bases, with 18 bases separating them. This CDR3 has 14 residues. CDR3 sequence: CASSQDGSAPARYF. CDR3 nucleotide sequence: TGCGCCAGCAGCCAAGATGGCAGCGCCCCGGCTAGGTACTTC.

The rearrangement links TRBV2 to TRBJ1-5; 7 bases agree with TRBD1. Germline values: CDR1 SNHLY, CDR2 FYNNEI. After removal of 6 bases from V and 3 bases from J, the junction contained 11 bases not matched to a gene. CDR3 length equals 16 residues. The CDR3 reads CASSPTSGTANQPQHF. The DNA for the CDR3 is TGTGCCAGCAGCCCAACCTCCGGGACAGCCAATCAGCCCCAGCATTTT.

The rearrangement joins TRBV3-1 (or the pseudogene TRBV3-2) to TRBJ2-7; 8 bases line up with TRBD2. J was trimmed by 3 bases and V by 2 bases; bases with no gene match: 6. Germline-derived CDR1 and CDR2 are LGHDT and YNNKEL (reference sequence). The CDR3 is 15 amino acids. Here the CDR3 DNA reads TGTGCCAGCAGCCAAAGGCTAGCGGGTAGCTACGAGCAGTACTTC. Translated: CASSQRLAGSYEQYF.

The V call is TRBV6-1, the J call TRBJ1-3, with D uncertain. The CDR3 is made up of 15 amino acids. Germline V gene sequence: CDR1 MNHNS, CDR2 SASEGT. Between the trimmed V and J ends, which lost 2 bases and 8 bases, there was a span of 16 bases. The CDR3 reads CASSESHRLADTIYF. In DNA form, the CDR3 reads TGTGCCAGCAGTGAATCTCATCGCCTCGCGGACACCATATATTTT.

The rearrangement joins TRBV5-1 to TRBJ2-2; TRBD1 is a possible D gene (6 bases). There are 15 residues in the CDR3. Germline assignment: CDR1 SGHRS and CDR2 YFSETQ. Trimming shortened V by 4 bases and J by 2 bases, and 12 bases separated the two germline ends. The CDR3 DNA is TGCGCCAGCAGCCCCGGACAGTTTAACACCGGGGAGCTGTTTTTT. Protein: CASSPGQFNTGELFF.

CDR3 region: CASSLGRGGTDTQYF. The CDR3 DNA sequence: TGTGCCAGTAGTTTAGGAAGGGGAGGCACAGATACGCAGTATTTT. The gene calls are TRBV19 and TRBJ2-3, with D perhaps matching TRBD1 or TRBD2 (5 bases each). V was shortened by 5 bases and J by 1 base, with 13 bases between the two germline ends. The germline V gene encodes CDR1 LNHDA and CDR2 SQIVND (reference sequence). The CDR3 has 15 amino acids.

The rearrangement joins TRBV10-3 to TRBJ2-2, with TRBD2 matching 9 bases. In germline, CDR1 is ENHRY, CDR2 SYGVKD. V trimming: 1 base; J trimming: 4 bases; junction bases outside the gene matches: 4. The CDR3 has 16 amino acids. The DNA for the CDR3 is TGTGCCATCAGTGAGTTTGGCGGGAGGGGCACCGGGGAGCTGTTTTTT. It translates to CAISEFGGRGTGELFF.

The rearrangement joins TRBV27 to TRBJ1-2; maybe TRBD1 (6 bases). Germline-derived CDR1 and CDR2 are MNHEY and SMNVEV (reference sequence). The CDR3 runs 16 residues. Deletions cut 5 bases from V and 4 bases from J, with 20 bases between. CDR3 coding DNA: TGTGCCAGCAGTCCCGCCCGGGGGGCGGAGGGCTATGGCTACACCTTC. Encoded protein: CASSPARGAEGYGYTF.

The CDR3 nucleotides are TGCAGCGTTGGGCGGGGGCTCTCCTACAATGAGCAGTTCTTC. The encoded protein is CSVGRGLSYNEQFF. This rearrangement joins TRBV29-1 to TRBJ2-1, with D possibly being TRBD2 (7 bases). With 4 bases removed from V and 0 bases from J, the gap between germline ends came to 10 bases. CDR1 is SQVTM and CDR2 is ANQGSEA in the germline V gene. The CDR3 length is 14 residues.

CDR3 nucleotide sequence: TGTGCCTGGAGCGACAGGGGGTTACCTGGCTACACCTTC. Translating it yields CAWSDRGLPGYTF. V and J are TRBV30 and TRBJ1-2; TRBD1 matches at 9 bases. The CDR3 length is 13 residues. The V and J ends lost 3 bases and 7 bases, in that order; junction bases with no gene match: 6. Germline values: CDR1 GTSNPN, CDR2 SVGIG (reference sequence).

The rearrangement joins TRBV2 to TRBJ2-6, with D perhaps being TRBD1 or TRBD2 (5 bases each). The V end lost 3 bases, the J end lost 0 bases, and 15 bases lay between the germline ends. CDR3 length equals 18 residues. Germline CDR1 and CDR2: SNHLY and FYNNEI. CDR3 residues: CASSDSGLHLSGANVLTF. In DNA form, the CDR3 reads TGTGCCAGCAGTGACTCGGGGCTTCATCTCTCTGGGGCCAACGTCCTGACTTTC.

The chain recombines TRBV5-5 with TRBJ1-6, with a weak D call TRBD1 (5 bases). Per germline, CDR1 SGHKS and CDR2 YYEKEE (reference sequence). This CDR3 is 16 amino acids long. V lost 4 bases, J lost 10 bases, and 21 bases lay in between. CDR3 nucleotides: TGTGCCAGCAGCCCGACCCCCGCCGAGGGGAAGTCACCCCTCCACTTT. Translated: CASSPTPAEGKSPLHF.

V usage is TRBV11-2 and J usage is TRBJ1-2; 7 bases match TRBD1. Germline-derived CDR1 and CDR2 are SGHAT and FQNNGV. The CDR3 consists of 14 residues. V was pared by 5 bases and J by 4 bases, with 7 bases of the junction left unmatched. The CDR3: CASSRAGTAYGYTF. The CDR3 DNA reads TGTGCCAGCAGCCGAGCCGGGACAGCCTATGGCTACACCTTC.

This chain links TRBV27 with TRBJ2-7, with D perhaps given as TRBD1 or TRBD2 (5 bases each). The CDR3 is 15 amino acids. Germline CDR1 MNHEY, CDR2 SMNVEV (reference sequence). V gave up 2 bases and J gave up 3 bases, with 14 bases separating them. The CDR3 here is CASSLGSGSLYEQYF. The CDR3 nucleotides read TGTGCCAGCAGTTTAGGTTCAGGGAGCCTCTACGAGCAGTACTTC.

J is TRBJ1-4 and V is TRBV14; D perhaps matches TRBD1 (5 bases). V lost 3 bases and J lost 6, with 8 bases in between. CDR1 and CDR2 from the germline V gene are SGHDN and FVKESK. This CDR3 comprises 13 residues. CDR3 sequence (DNA): TGTGCCAGCAGCCAGGGACCACATGAAAAACTGTTTTTT. Translated, it gives CASSQGPHEKLFF.